The 12 T cell receptor beta chains below all came from one sample that was sequenced in a study of blood T cell repertoires in COVID-19. Repertoires were generated with immunoSEQ multiplex PCR, while TCRdb's copy carries only in-frame clones and drops some. The data show hundreds of thousands of clones, approximately 88% seen once. The specimen was peripheral blood. These receptors came from a woman between 45 and 60 years old with active or convalescent COVID-19.

The chain joins TRBV30 to TRBJ1-4; D is unclear. This CDR3 is built from 13 residues. Per germline, CDR1 GTSNPN and CDR2 SVGIG (reference sequence). V gave up 4 bases and J gave up 7 bases, with 13 bases separating them. The CDR3 region has the DNA TGTGCCTGGAATCAAGGACTGGGTGAAAAACTGTTTTTT. Amino acid sequence: CAWNQGLGEKLFF.

The chain carries TRBV11-2 and TRBJ2-7; tentative D call: TRBD1 (7 bases). The CDR3 contains 14 residues. CDR1 is SGHAT, CDR2 FQNNGV, per germline. V was pared by 5 bases and J by 4 bases, with 15 bases between. The CDR3 loop reads CASSRGDRAYEQYF. CDR3 coding DNA: TGTGCCAGCAGCCGCGGGGACAGAGCTTACGAGCAGTACTTC.

The V gene is TRBV5-1, the J gene TRBJ2-7; TRBD2 matches 11 bases. The CDR3 covers 16 residues. Trimming cost V 0 bases and J 2 bases; bases outside gene matches: 4. Germline assignment: CDR1 SGHRS and CDR2 YFSETQ. CDR3 protein: CASSLGGTSGTYEQYF. CDR3 coding DNA: TGCGCCAGCAGCTTGGGCGGGACTAGCGGAACCTACGAGCAGTACTTC.

The chain recombines TRBV7-2 with TRBJ2-1; 14 nucleotides line up with TRBD2. Germline V gene data show CDR1 as SGHTA and CDR2 as FQGNSA. The CDR3 is 17 amino acids. The junction had 7 bases not matched to a gene; V was cut back by 5 bases and J by 4 bases. The CDR3 region has the DNA TGTGCCAGCAGCCCCGGACTAGCGGGGGGAGGGTACAATGAGCAGTTCTTC. It translates to CASSPGLAGGGYNEQFF.

The rearrangement uses TRBV7-6 and TRBJ2-7; D is perhaps TRBD1 (5 bases). The V gene's germline CDR1 is SGHVS and CDR2 FNYEAQ. This CDR3 contains 14 residues. The V and J ends lost 4 bases and 6 bases respectively, with 16 bases between them. CDR3 loop: CASSSGWGPTEQYF. CDR3 DNA: TGTGCCAGCAGCTCAGGATGGGGCCCTACCGAGCAGTACTTC.

This chain uses TRBV12-5 with TRBJ1-1; D possibly corresponds to TRBD1 (5 bases). This CDR3 is built from 13 residues. Trimming shortened V by 4 bases and J by 1 base, and 7 bases separated the two germline ends. Germline CDR1 reads LGHNT; CDR2 reads FRNRAP. This chain's CDR3 is CASGSQGNTEAFF. The CDR3, as DNA: TGTGCTAGTGGTTCCCAGGGGAACACTGAAGCTTTCTTT.

This clone was counted a single time. This chain joins TRBV5-1 and TRBJ2-5, with 7 positions matching TRBD2. Germline assignment: CDR1 SGHRS and CDR2 YFSETQ. The junction had 9 bases not matched to a gene; V was cut back by 5 bases and J by 5 bases. The CDR3 spans 14 residues. CDR3 region: CASRLREGRETQYF. The CDR3 DNA reads TGCGCCAGCAGGTTGAGGGAGGGCCGGGAGACCCAGTACTTC.

The chain combines TRBV7-9 with TRBJ1-1; 9 nucleotides line up with TRBD1. Trimming at V came to 5 bases and at J to 4 bases, leaving 5 bases not matched to a gene. The CDR3 is made up of 14 amino acids. Germline loops: CDR1 SEHNR, CDR2 FQNEAQ (reference sequence). CDR3 DNA: TGTGCCAGCAGCCATACAGGGGGCGTCACTGAAGCTTTCTTT. Translation: CASSHTGGVTEAFF.

The chain joins TRBV11-2 to TRBJ2-1; no reliable D call. Germline assignment: CDR1 SGHAT and CDR2 FQNNGV. This CDR3 has 15 amino acids. Trimming stripped 5 bases from V and 3 bases from J, with 14 bases between. The DNA of the CDR3 is TGTGCCAGCAGCCCCCCTTCTAGAGACTACAATGAGCAGTTCTTC. This translates into CASSPPSRDYNEQFF.

The rearrangement joins TRBV19 to TRBJ2-1; 10 positions match TRBD1. The germline V gene encodes CDR1 LNHDA and CDR2 SQIVND (reference sequence). Trimming took 6 bases from V and 4 from J; bases not matched to a gene: 9. This CDR3 contains 16 residues. The CDR3 loop reads CASRGDRGERYNEQFF. Here the CDR3 DNA reads TGTGCCAGTAGGGGGGACAGGGGAGAAAGGTACAATGAGCAGTTCTTC. The complete variable domain, with remaining parts taken from reference TRBV19 and TRBJ2-1, reads DGGITQSPKYLFRKEGQNVTLSCEQNLNHDAMYWYRQDPGQGLRLIYYSQIVNDFQKGDIAEGYSVSREKKESFPLTVTSAQKNPTAFYLCASRGDRGERYNEQFFGPGTRLTVL.

The V call is TRBV6-5, the J call TRBJ2-7, with a tentative D call TRBD1 (6 bases). This CDR3 region has 13 residues. In germline, CDR1 is MNHEY, CDR2 SVGAGI. Trimming left V 10 bases short and J 4 bases short, with 17 bases between. The chain's CDR3 is CATHGGIGYEQYF. CDR3 coding DNA: TGTGCCACCCATGGGGGCATAGGATACGAGCAGTACTTC.

J is TRBJ2-1 and V is TRBV4-1; 12 positions agree with TRBD2. The CDR3 is made up of 15 amino acids. Trimming at V came to 4 bases and at J to 5 bases, leaving 3 bases not matched to a gene. The germline CDR1 and CDR2 sequences are MGHRA and YSYEKL. This CDR3 is CASSLSSGGDNEQFF. The CDR3, as DNA: TGCGCCAGCAGCCTTTCTAGCGGGGGGGACAATGAGCAGTTCTTC.